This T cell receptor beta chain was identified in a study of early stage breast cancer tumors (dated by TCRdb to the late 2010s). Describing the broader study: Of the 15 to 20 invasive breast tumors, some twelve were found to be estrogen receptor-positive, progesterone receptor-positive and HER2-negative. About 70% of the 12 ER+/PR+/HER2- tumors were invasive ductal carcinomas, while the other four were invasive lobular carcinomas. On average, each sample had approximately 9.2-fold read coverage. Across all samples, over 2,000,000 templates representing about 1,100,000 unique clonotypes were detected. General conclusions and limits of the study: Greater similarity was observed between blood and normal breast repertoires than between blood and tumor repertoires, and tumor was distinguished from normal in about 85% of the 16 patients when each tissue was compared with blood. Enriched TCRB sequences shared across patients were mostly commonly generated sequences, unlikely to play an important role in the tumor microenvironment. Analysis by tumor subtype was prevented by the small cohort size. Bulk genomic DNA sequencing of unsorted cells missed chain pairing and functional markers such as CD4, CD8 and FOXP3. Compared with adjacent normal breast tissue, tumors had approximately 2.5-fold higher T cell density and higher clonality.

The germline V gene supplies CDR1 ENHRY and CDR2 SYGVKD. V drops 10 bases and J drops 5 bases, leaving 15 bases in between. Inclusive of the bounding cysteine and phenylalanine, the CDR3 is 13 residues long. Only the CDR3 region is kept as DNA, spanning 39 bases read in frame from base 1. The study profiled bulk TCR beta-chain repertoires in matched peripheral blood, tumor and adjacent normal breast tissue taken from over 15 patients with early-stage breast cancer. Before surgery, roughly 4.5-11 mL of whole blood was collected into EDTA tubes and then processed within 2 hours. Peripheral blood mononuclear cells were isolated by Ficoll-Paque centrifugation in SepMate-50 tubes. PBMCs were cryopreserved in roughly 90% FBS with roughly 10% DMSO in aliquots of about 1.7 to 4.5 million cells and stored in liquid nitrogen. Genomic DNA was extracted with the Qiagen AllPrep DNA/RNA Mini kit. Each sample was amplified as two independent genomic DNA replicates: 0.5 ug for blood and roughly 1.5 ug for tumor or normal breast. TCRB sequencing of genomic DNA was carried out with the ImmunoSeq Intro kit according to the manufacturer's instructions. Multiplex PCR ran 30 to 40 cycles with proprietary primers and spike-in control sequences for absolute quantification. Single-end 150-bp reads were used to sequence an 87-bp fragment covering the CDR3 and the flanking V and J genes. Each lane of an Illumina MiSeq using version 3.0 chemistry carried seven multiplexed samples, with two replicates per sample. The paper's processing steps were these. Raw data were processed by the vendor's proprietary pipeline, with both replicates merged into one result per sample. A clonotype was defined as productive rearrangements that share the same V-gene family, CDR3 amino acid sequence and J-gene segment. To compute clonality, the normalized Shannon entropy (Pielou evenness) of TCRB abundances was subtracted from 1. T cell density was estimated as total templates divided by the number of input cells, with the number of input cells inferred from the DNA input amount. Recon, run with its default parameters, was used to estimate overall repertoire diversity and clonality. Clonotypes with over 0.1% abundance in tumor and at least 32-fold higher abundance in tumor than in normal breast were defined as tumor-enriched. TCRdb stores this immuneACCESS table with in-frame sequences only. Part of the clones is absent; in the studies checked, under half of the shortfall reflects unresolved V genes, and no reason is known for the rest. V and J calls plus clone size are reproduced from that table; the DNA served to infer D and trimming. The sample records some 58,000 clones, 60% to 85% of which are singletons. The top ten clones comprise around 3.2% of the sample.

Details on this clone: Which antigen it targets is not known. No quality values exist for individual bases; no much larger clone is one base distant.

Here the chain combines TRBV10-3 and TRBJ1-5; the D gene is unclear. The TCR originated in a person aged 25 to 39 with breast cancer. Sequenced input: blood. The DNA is TGTGCCACGCTGGGAGGGTTGGATCAGCCCCAGCATTTT. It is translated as CATLGGLDQPQHF.